The 13 T cell receptor beta chains reported below all come from one sample, sequenced in a study of blood T cell repertoires in COVID-19 (dated by TCRdb to about 2020). Libraries came from the immunoSEQ multiplex PCR assay. The source is immuneACCESS, and TCRdb retained only in-frame sequences with V and J called. Part of the clones is not carried over; for the studies checked, unresolved V genes explain less than half of this, and the remainder is unexplained. This sample holds roughly 320,000 clones; 75% to 85% were observed only once. Jointly, the top ten make up approximately 7.9% of the sample. Input material: peripheral blood. The origin of the receptors is a human donor in a cohort sampled during active COVID-19.

The chain couples TRBV18 to TRBJ1-1; D perhaps matches TRBD1 (6 bases). Germline V gives CDR1 KGHSH, CDR2 LQKENI. Trimming took off 0 bases at V and 5 bases at J, with 10 bases between the two ends. The CDR3 extends over 14 amino acids. DNA for the CDR3: TGTGCCAGCTCACCACCGGGGGCAGAGACTGAAGCTTTCTTT. It specifies CASSPPGAETEAFF.

The rearrangement joins TRBV7-2 to TRBJ2-1, with TRBD2 as a possible D gene (5 bases). Germline V gene lookup returns CDR1 SGHTA and CDR2 FQGNSA. With 1 base removed from V and 8 bases from J, the gap between germline ends came to 18 bases. The CDR3 has 16 amino acids. CDR3 region: CASSLEEGGSSDEQFF. CDR3 nucleotides: TGTGCCAGCAGCTTAGAGGAAGGAGGTTCGTCCGATGAGCAGTTCTTC.

This clone was observed once. The V call is TRBV7-6, the J call TRBJ1-1; 7 bases match TRBD1. Germline-derived CDR1 and CDR2 are SGHVS and FNYEAQ. J was trimmed by 1 base and V by 5 bases; bases with no gene match: 10. This CDR3 is 16 amino acids long. In DNA, the CDR3 is TGTGCCAGCAGCGATAGAGGGGGCGGGGCGAACACTGAAGCTTTCTTT. As protein: CASSDRGGGANTEAFF.

V usage is TRBV20-1 and J usage is TRBJ1-1, with 7 bases fitting TRBD1. With V trimmed by 5 bases and J by 6 bases, 3 bases remained unmatched. Germline V gene lookup returns CDR1 DFQATT and CDR2 SNEGSKA (reference sequence). CDR3 length equals 11 residues. CDR3 bases: TGCAGTGCTTACACAGGGGCTGAAGCTTTCTTT. Its translation: CSAYTGAEAFF.

This rearrangement joins TRBV19 to TRBJ1-1; TRBD1 is a possible D gene (5 bases). Trimming took 7 bases from V and 6 from J, leaving 21 bases between them. The CDR3 is made up of 15 amino acids. Germline V gives CDR1 LNHDA, CDR2 SQIVND (reference sequence). CDR3 amino acids: CASTGEEVGTPEAFF. In DNA form, the CDR3 reads TGTGCCAGTACCGGGGAGGAGGTCGGGACCCCTGAAGCTTTCTTT.

V and J are TRBV7-2 and TRBJ2-3, with 8 nucleotides matching TRBD2. The germline gives CDR1 SGHTA, CDR2 FQGNSA. The CDR3 runs 17 residues. V gave up 1 base and J gave up 5 bases; unmatched junction bases: 11. The CDR3 DNA sequence: TGTGCCAGCAGCTTAGTTAGGACTAGCAGCTCCGGAGATACGCAGTATTTT. Translated, it gives CASSLVRTSSSGDTQYF.

The V gene is TRBV19, the J gene TRBJ1-3; no definite D call. CDR3 length: 11 amino acids. Trimming pared 9 bases from V and 0 bases from J, leaving 3 bases between. Looked up from germline, CDR1 is LNHDA and CDR2 is SQIVND (reference sequence). CDR3 in DNA: TGTGCCAGCTTCTCTGGAAACACCATATATTTT. As protein: CASFSGNTIYF.

The chain recombines TRBV30 with TRBJ1-2; maybe TRBD1 (6 bases). V lost 2 bases and J lost 4, with 20 bases in between. Germline V CDR1 and CDR2: GTSNPN, SVGIG (reference sequence). There are 16 residues in the CDR3. CDR3 residues: CAWSPSMRGIFYGYTF. CDR3 sequence (DNA): TGTGCCTGGAGTCCCTCGATGAGGGGGATTTTCTATGGCTACACCTTC. Full variable domain (missing parts from reference TRBV30 and TRBJ1-2): SQTIHQWPATLVQPVGSPLSLECTVEGTSNPNLYWYRQAAGRGLQLLFYSVGIGQISSEVPQNLSASRPQDRQFILSSKKLLLSDSGFYLCAWSPSMRGIFYGYTFGSGTRLTVV.

This clone was seen a handful of times. The chain couples TRBV6-5 to TRBJ1-6, with D possibly matching TRBD1 (6 bases). Germline V gene data show CDR1 as MNHEY and CDR2 as SVGAGI. Between the trimmed V and J ends, which lost 6 bases and 7 bases, there was a span of 13 bases. This CDR3 region has 14 residues. The CDR3 loop reads CASRPQQGNSPLHF. CDR3 DNA: TGTGCCAGCAGGCCGCAACAGGGAAATTCACCCCTCCACTTT.

This chain connects TRBV12-5 to TRBJ1-4, with 7 bases matching TRBD1. CDR3 size: 16 residues. Germline CDR1 is LGHNT and CDR2 is FRNRAP. The V and J ends lost 3 bases and 0 bases, in that order; junction bases with no gene match: 4. The CDR3 here is CASGLQGITTNEKLFF. Here the CDR3 DNA reads TGTGCTAGTGGTTTACAGGGGATTACAACTAATGAAAAACTGTTTTTT.

The chain recombines TRBV5-1 with TRBJ1-1; 10 bases are a match to TRBD1. Germline V CDR1 and CDR2: SGHRS, YFSETQ. The CDR3 has 13 residues. With 8 bases clipped from V and 10 bases from J, the junction kept 11 bases outside the gene matches. CDR3 sequence (DNA): TGCGCCAGTAGTCCGGGACAGGGGTTTCGAGCTTTCTTT. It is translated as CASSPGQGFRAFF.

The chain carries TRBV27 and TRBJ2-1, with 7 bases identical to TRBD1. CDR3 size: 20 residues. The junction had 20 bases not matched to a gene; V was cut back by 6 bases and J by 0 bases. The V gene's germline CDR1 is MNHEY and CDR2 SMNVEV (reference sequence). The CDR3 DNA reads as TGTGCCAGCAGAAAGTTGTGGAACAGGGGCCAAGTAAGCTCCTACAATGAGCAGTTCTTC. Protein: CASRKLWNRGQVSSYNEQFF.

Here the CDR3 reads CAIRGSSHTYEQYF. The DNA for the CDR3 is TGTGCCATCCGAGGGTCCTCACATACCTACGAGCAGTACTTC. This rearrangement joins TRBV10-3 to TRBJ2-7, with D perhaps TRBD2 (5 bases). This CDR3 spans 14 amino acids. V gave up 8 bases and J gave up 2 bases, with 16 bases separating them. Germline V gene lookup returns CDR1 ENHRY and CDR2 SYGVKD.